This T cell receptor beta chain came from a study of shared clonotypes between healthy human individuals. Naive CD8 cells lacked CD45RO and underwent positive selection for CCR7, leaving out terminally differentiated effector memory CD45RA+ cells. The assay ran at deep level. Once extracted for a subset, genomic DNA was divided evenly among several immunoSEQ plates. As processed by the authors: Filtering differed for immunoSEQ, which gave only junction sequences without quality scores. Assay used: immunoSEQ multiplex PCR; TCRdb lists only in-frame clones, some missing. The DNA was the basis for D and trimming; V, J and clone size are from that table. Here the sample spans about 2.1 million clones, roughly 93% being singletons. Study conclusions and caveats: Relative to their counterparts shared across all four donors, non-shared clonotypes exhibited diminished generation probabilities.

Note on this clone: The antigen is unknown.

Trimming stripped 6 bases from V and 8 bases from J, with 20 bases between. Per the germline V gene, CDR1 is MNHEY and CDR2 is SVGAGI. The CDR3 covers 15 residues. This receptor was obtained from a man between 18 and 29 years old in good health. Some clones in this sample may be carry-over from other donors' samples. The genes are TRBV6-5 and TRBJ2-1; D is unresolved. The source material was naive CD8+ T cells from PBMCs. CDR3 coding DNA: TGTGCCAGCAGCTCCTCGGACCCAACCGTCGATGAGCAGTTCTTC. Residues: CASSSSDPTVDEQFF.